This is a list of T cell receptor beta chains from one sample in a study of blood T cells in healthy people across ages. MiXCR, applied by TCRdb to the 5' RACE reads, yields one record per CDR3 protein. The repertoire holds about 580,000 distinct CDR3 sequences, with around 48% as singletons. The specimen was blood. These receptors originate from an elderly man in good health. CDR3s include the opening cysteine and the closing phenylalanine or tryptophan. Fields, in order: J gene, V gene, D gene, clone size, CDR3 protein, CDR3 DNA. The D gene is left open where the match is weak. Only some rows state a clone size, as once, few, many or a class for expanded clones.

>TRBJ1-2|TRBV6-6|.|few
CASREGEGGYTF
TGTGCCAGCAGGGAGGGGGAAGGGGGCTACACCTTC
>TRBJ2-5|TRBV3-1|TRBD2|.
CASSHPGLGRKTQYF
TGTGCCAGCAGCCATCCCGGACTAGGCCGAAAGACCCAGTACTTC
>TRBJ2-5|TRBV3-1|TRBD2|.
CASSQGRTSKETQYF
TGTGCCAGCAGCCAAGGCAGGACTAGCAAAGAGACCCAGTACTTC
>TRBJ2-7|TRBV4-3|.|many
CASSRTRAYEQYF
TGCGCCAGCAGCCGGACAAGGGCGTACGAGCAGTACTTC
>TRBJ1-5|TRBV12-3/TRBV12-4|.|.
CASSFHRFPSNQPQHF
TGTGCCAGCAGTTTTCACAGATTTCCTAGCAATCAGCCCCAGCATTTT
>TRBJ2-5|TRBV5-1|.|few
CASSLSTRETQYF
TGCGCCAGCAGCTTGAGTACTCGAGAGACCCAGTACTTC
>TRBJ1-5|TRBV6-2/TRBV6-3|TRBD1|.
CASSYSTGANQPQHF
TGTGCCAGCAGTTACTCGACAGGGGCCAATCAGCCCCAGCATTTT
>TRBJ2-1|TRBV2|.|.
CASTQERYNEQFF
TGTGCCAGCACCCAGGAACGGTACAATGAGCAGTTCTTC
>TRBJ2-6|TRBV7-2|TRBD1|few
CASSWTGSGANVLTF
TGTGCCAGCAGTTGGACAGGGTCAGGGGCCAACGTCCTGACTTTC
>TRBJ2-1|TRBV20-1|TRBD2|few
CSARDRGLAANEQFF
TGCAGTGCTAGAGATCGAGGACTAGCGGCGAATGAGCAGTTCTTC
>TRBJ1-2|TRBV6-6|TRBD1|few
CASSYDDGTGSDGYTF
TGTGCCAGCAGTTACGACGATGGGACAGGGAGCGATGGCTACACCTTC
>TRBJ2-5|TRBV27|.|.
CASSRRLDETQYF
TGTGCCAGCAGCCGAAGACTGGACGAGACCCAGTACTTC
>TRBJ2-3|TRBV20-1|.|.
CSQGGASDTQYF
TGCAGTCAGGGGGGCGCATCAGATACGCAGTATTTT
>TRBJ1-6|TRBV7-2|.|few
CASSSESPLHF
TGTGCCAGCAGCTCCGAGTCACCCCTCCACTTT
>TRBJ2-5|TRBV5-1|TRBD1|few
CASSSDRRRETQYF
TGCGCCAGCAGCTCGGACAGGCGTAGAGAGACCCAGTACTTC
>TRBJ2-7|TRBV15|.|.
CATSRAQGQIWSNEQYF
TGTGCCACCAGCAGAGCCCAGGGACAAATCTGGTCCAACGAGCAGTACTTC
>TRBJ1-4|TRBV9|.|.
CASSPKSGNEKLFF
TGTGCCAGCAGCCCAAAGAGTGGGAATGAAAAACTGTTTTTT
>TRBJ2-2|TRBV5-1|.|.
CASSSSRGFDTGELFF
TGCGCCAGCAGCTCCTCCAGGGGATTCGACACCGGGGAGCTGTTTTTT
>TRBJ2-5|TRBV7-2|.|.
CASSLFDGSGETQYF
TGTGCCAGCAGCTTATTCGACGGGAGTGGAGAGACCCAGTACTTC
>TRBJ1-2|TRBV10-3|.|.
CAAQDSSYGYTF
TGTGCCGCCCAAGACAGCTCCTATGGCTACACCTTC
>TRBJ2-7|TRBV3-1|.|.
CASSQGFYSGSYEQYF
TGTGCCAGCAGCCAAGGTTTCTACTCGGGGTCCTACGAGCAGTACTTC
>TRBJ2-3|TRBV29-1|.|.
CSAATSTDTQYF
TGCAGCGCTGCCACGAGCACAGATACGCAGTATTTT
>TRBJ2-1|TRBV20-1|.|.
CSASLGTLNNEQFF
TGCAGTGCTAGCCTCGGGACTCTGAACAATGAGCAGTTCTTC
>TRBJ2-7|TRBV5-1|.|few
CASTPIGGGTYEQYF
TGCGCCAGCACCCCCATCGGGGGTGGGACCTACGAGCAGTACTTC
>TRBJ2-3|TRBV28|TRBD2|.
CASKGSRLAGLWYF
TGTGCCAGCAAGGGGTCAAGGCTAGCGGGACTGTGGTATTTT
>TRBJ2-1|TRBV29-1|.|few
CSVVGGQGINEQFF
TGCAGCGTTGTTGGGGGGCAGGGGATCAATGAGCAGTTCTTC
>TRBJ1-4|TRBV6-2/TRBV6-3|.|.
CASSSPESGLSEKLFF
TGTGCCAGCAGCTCACCAGAGAGCGGCTTGAGTGAAAAACTGTTTTTT
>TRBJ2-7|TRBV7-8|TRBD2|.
CASSLTTSGEQYF
TGTGCCAGCAGCTTAACGACTAGCGGCGAGCAGTACTTC
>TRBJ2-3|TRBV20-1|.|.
CSARNPSPDTQYF
TGCAGTGCTAGGAACCCTAGCCCAGATACGCAGTATTTT
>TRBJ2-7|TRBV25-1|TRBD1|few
CASRGNLGTGGHEQYF
TGTGCCAGCAGAGGCAACCTCGGGACAGGGGGCCACGAGCAGTACTTC
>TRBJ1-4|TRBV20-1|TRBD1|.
CSAMGQTEKLFF
TGCAGTGCTATGGGACAGACCGAAAAACTGTTTTTT
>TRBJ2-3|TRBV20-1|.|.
CSARGPGRRTGTQYF
TGCAGTGCTAGAGGCCCAGGGAGGCGGACAGGTACGCAGTATTTT
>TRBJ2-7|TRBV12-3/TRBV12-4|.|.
CASTRGNVGPYEQYF
TGTGCCAGCACCAGAGGGAACGTTGGGCCCTACGAGCAGTACTTC
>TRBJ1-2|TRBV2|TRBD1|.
CASSRPGQIVGGYTF
TGTGCCAGCAGCAGGCCGGGACAGATCGTCGGCGGCTACACCTTC
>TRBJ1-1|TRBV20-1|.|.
CSASTPVQGEGNTEAFF
TGCAGTGCTAGTACACCCGTTCAGGGAGAGGGGAACACTGAAGCTTTCTTT
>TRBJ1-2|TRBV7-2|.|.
CASSLLGLAGYTF
TGTGCCAGCAGCTTGTTAGGGCTGGCTGGCTACACCTTC
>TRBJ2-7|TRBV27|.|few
CASSLGRVGYEQYF
TGTGCCAGCAGTTTGGGCAGGGTTGGATACGAGCAGTACTTC
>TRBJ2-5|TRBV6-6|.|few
CASSYLTGHQETQYF
TGTGCCAGCAGTTACTTGACCGGGCACCAAGAGACCCAGTACTTC
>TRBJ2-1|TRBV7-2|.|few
CASNPGTAYNEQFF
TGTGCCAGCAACCCCGGGACGGCCTACAATGAGCAGTTCTTC
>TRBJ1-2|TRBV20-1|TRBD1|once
CSARFATGQGKDGYTF
TGCAGTGCTAGATTCGCCACCGGACAGGGCAAGGATGGCTACACCTTC
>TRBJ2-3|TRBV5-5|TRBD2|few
CASSIQTSGRIHTQYF
TGTGCCAGCAGCATCCAGACTAGCGGGAGGATTCATACGCAGTATTTT
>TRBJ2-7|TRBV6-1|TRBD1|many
CASRRRDRETLDQYEQYF
TGTGCCAGCAGAAGACGGGACAGGGAGACACTAGACCAGTACGAGCAGTACTTC
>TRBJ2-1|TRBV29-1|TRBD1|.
CSVDEDRAYNEQFF
TGCAGCGTTGATGAGGACAGGGCCTACAATGAGCAGTTCTTC
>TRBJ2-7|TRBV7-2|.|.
CTSSPRTMGYEQYF
TGTACCAGCAGCCCCAGGACCATGGGCTACGAGCAGTACTTC
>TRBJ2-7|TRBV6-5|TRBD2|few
CASSTLTSGTPYEQYF
TGTGCCAGCAGTACCCTGACTAGCGGAACCCCCTACGAGCAGTACTTC
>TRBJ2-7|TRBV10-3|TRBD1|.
CAISLGQGIPYEQYF
TGTGCCATCAGCCTGGGACAGGGAATTCCCTACGAGCAGTACTTC
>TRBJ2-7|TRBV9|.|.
CASSGDTGRYNEQYF
TGTGCCAGCAGCGGAGACACAGGGCGATACAATGAGCAGTACTTC
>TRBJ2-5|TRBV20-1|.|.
CSALPIHRVGEETQYF
TGCAGTGCCCTACCGATTCACAGGGTGGGGGAAGAGACCCAGTACTTC
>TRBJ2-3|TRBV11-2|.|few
CASSLVPNTQYF
TGTGCCAGCAGCTTAGTTCCAAATACGCAGTATTTT
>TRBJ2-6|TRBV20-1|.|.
CSARVQDAGANVLTF
TGCAGTGCTAGAGTTCAGGACGCTGGGGCCAACGTCCTGACTTTC
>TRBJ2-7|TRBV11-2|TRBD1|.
CASSLDWTGLHKQYF
TGTGCCAGCAGCTTAGACTGGACAGGGCTTCACAAGCAGTACTTC
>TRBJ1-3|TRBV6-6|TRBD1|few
CASKPGQGNTIYF
TGTGCCAGCAAACCGGGACAGGGAAACACCATATATTTT
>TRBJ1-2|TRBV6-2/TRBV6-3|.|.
CASSPPRDGLDYGYTF
TGTGCCAGCAGTCCCCCCCGGGACGGCCTTGACTATGGCTACACCTTC
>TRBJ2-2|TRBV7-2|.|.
CASSFIQGTGELFF
TGTGCCAGCAGCTTTATTCAGGGGACCGGGGAGCTGTTTTTT
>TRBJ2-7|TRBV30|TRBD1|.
CAWRQGASYEQYF
TGTGCCTGGAGACAGGGGGCTTCCTACGAGCAGTACTTC
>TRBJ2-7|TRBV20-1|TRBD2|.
CSARPPGREDYEQYF
TGCAGTGCTAGGCCCCCGGGGCGGGAGGATTACGAGCAGTACTTC
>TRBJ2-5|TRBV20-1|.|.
CSARAVMWGEQYF
TGCAGTGCTAGAGCGGTTATGTGGGGGGAGCAGTACTTC